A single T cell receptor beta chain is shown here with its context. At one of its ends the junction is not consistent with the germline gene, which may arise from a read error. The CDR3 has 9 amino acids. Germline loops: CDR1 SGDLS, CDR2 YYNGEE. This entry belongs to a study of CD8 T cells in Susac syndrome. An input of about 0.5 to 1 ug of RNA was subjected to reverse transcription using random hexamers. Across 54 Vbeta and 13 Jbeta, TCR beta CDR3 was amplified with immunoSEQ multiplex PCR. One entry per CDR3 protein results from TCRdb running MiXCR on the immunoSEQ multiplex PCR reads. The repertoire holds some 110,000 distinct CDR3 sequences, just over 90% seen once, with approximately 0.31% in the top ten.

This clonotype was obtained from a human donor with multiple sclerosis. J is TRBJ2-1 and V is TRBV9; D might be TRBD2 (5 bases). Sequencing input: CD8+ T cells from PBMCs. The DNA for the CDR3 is TGTGCCAGCAGCGTAGGGGAGATCTTC. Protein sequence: CASSVGEIF.